This TCR beta chain was documented in a study of T cell therapy after organ transplantation. Study summary: Up to 6 doses were given at 2-week intervals.

General study findings and limits: Poor CD8+ T cell yield may explain few expansions in nonresponders.

In germline, CDR1 is SGHDN, CDR2 FVKESK. This CDR3 has 15 amino acids. V was trimmed by 1 base and J by 3 bases, leaving 12 bases between them. Remarks on this clone: Antigen specificity is unknown.

Profiled with immunoSEQ multiplex PCR; TCRdb holds only in-frame clones, not every one. The table lists about 20,000 clones, 80% to 85% of them singletons. Time point noted: 20-29 weeks after completion of therapy. The TCR sequence derives from a human patient who had received a solid organ transplant and had CMV disease. Some T cells may be transferred from the graft donor. Material: CD8+ T cells from blood, obtained after autologous CMV-specific T cell therapy. The genes are TRBV14 and TRBJ1-1; a possible D gene is TRBD1 (6 bases). The CDR3 spells CASSQVSGADTEAFF. The CDR3 DNA reads as TGTGCCAGCAGCCAAGTATCGGGGGCGGACACTGAAGCTTTCTTT.